These 21 T cell receptor beta chains share one sample of origin, sequenced in a study of T cells in Graves' hyperthyroidism and ophthalmopathy. Template material for amplifying TCR beta CDR3 regions consisted of RNA transcripts. RT-PCR in the first round (using the HTBI primer set) targeted the TCR CDR3. TCRdb ran MiXCR on the multiplex PCR reads and lists one entry per CDR3 protein. The data hold about 330,000 distinct CDR3 sequences, with roughly 13% observed a single time. Sequenced material: blood. These receptors were obtained from a middle-aged woman with Graves' ophthalmopathy.

V usage is TRBV10-2 and J usage is TRBJ1-5; possible D gene TRBD1, 6 bases. V shed 4 bases and J shed 3 bases, with 22 bases lying between them. From germline, CDR1 is WSHSY and CDR2 SAAADI. This CDR3 contains 18 residues. CDR3 in amino acids: CASSGTFKGRGANQPQHF. CDR3 in DNA: TGCGCCAGCAGTGGAACTTTTAAGGGCAGGGGAGCCAATCAGCCCCAGCATTTT.

This clonotype has a count of ten or more. The chain is built from TRBV20-1 and TRBJ1-2; D is uncertain. This CDR3 spans 13 amino acids. Germline loops: CDR1 DFQATT, CDR2 SNEGSKA (reference sequence). V gave up 3 bases and J gave up 1 base, with 9 bases separating them. CDR3 in DNA: TGCAGTGCTAGTTCTCCTTTTAACTATGGCTACACCTTC. Amino acids: CSASSPFNYGYTF.

Concerning this clonotype: A clone one base away is much larger, so this may be a read error. The rearrangement joins TRBV10-2 to TRBJ2-7; 10 positions agree with TRBD2. The CDR3 consists of 14 residues. Germline CDR1 and CDR2: WSHSY and SAAADI. V lost 6 bases, J lost 2 bases, and 4 bases stayed unmatched. DNA of the CDR3: TGCGCCAGCAGAAAGCGGGAGGGCCCCTACGAGCAGTACTTC. Translated: CASRKREGPYEQYF.

The rearrangement links TRBV14 to TRBJ2-1; D uncertain. V was clipped by 2 bases and J by 6 bases, with 17 bases between them. The CDR3 has 16 amino acids. Germline lookup yields CDR1 SGHDN and CDR2 FVKESK. Here the CDR3 reads CASSQQAWFLGNEQFF. The CDR3 nucleotides read TGTGCCAGCAGCCAACAGGCCTGGTTTCTAGGCAATGAGCAGTTCTTC.

This clonotype occurred a few times. The chain uses TRBV4-1 and TRBJ2-1; no reliable D call. The CDR3 sequence is 15 residues long. Germline CDR1 and CDR2: MGHRA and YSYEKL. The V end lost 2 bases, the J end lost 7 bases, and 15 bases lay between the germline ends. The CDR3 DNA sequence: TGCGCCAGCAGCCAATTTGGGGATAACTGGAATGAGCAGTTCTTC. Its protein is CASSQFGDNWNEQFF.

This clonotype came up many times. The chain uses TRBV6-1 and TRBJ1-2; D is possibly TRBD1 (6 bases). The germline gives CDR1 MNHNS, CDR2 SASEGT. The germline V and J ends were trimmed by 7 bases and 8 bases, with 14 bases remaining between them. The length of the CDR3 is 12 residues. The CDR3 loop is CASTKPGGGYTF. DNA of the CDR3: TGTGCCAGCACCAAACCCGGGGGCGGCTACACCTTC.

The sample holds many counts of this clonotype. J is TRBJ2-3 and V is TRBV18; D not resolved. In germline, CDR1 is KGHSH, CDR2 LQKENI. The germline V and J ends were trimmed by 3 bases and 2 bases, with 12 bases remaining between them. CDR3 length equals 15 residues. In DNA, the CDR3 is TGTGCCAGCTCACCCGAAGGGCAGCTCACAGATACGCAGTATTTT. Encoded protein: CASSPEGQLTDTQYF.

Only a few counts were recorded for this clonotype. The genes are TRBV19 and TRBJ2-7; 7 nucleotides match TRBD1. The germline V gene encodes CDR1 LNHDA and CDR2 SQIVND (reference sequence). Unmatched junction bases numbered 8, after V lost 5 bases and J lost 1 base. The CDR3 totals 15 residues. CDR3: CASSPTGVGSYEQYF. CDR3 coding DNA: TGTGCCAGTAGTCCTACAGGGGTAGGTTCCTACGAGCAGTACTTC.

This clonotype was seen ten or more times. The chain recombines TRBV29-1 with TRBJ2-2; maybe TRBD2 (6 bases). Germline CDR1 SQVTM, CDR2 ANQGSEA. The CDR3 is made up of 13 amino acids. V dropped 7 bases and J dropped 6 bases, with 15 bases sitting between them. This chain's CDR3 is CSAFPGRSGELFF. DNA of the CDR3: TGCAGCGCGTTCCCCGGGAGATCCGGGGAGCTGTTTTTT.

The chain uses TRBV5-5 and TRBJ2-2; D possibly corresponds to TRBD2 (6 bases). Trimming removed 4 bases from V and 6 bases from J, with 13 bases in between. The CDR3 length is 14 residues. Germline V gives CDR1 SGHKS, CDR2 YYEKEE (reference sequence). CDR3 protein: CASSDGLPPGELFF. CDR3 sequence (DNA): TGTGCCAGCAGCGATGGACTACCCCCCGGGGAGCTGTTTTTT.

In DNA form, the CDR3 reads TGTGCCAGCACAACCGGGACACTCTATGGCTACACCTTC. Amino acids: CASTTGTLYGYTF. V gene TRBV7-9 combines with J gene TRBJ1-2; TRBD1 is a possible D gene (6 bases). V gave up 7 bases and J gave up 4 bases, with 13 bases separating them. Looked up from germline, CDR1 is SEHNR and CDR2 is FQNEAQ (reference sequence). This CDR3 contains 13 residues.

The table lists this clonotype with many counts. CDR3 residues: CSARGTGGRGEQYF. The CDR3 nucleotides are TGCAGTGCTAGGGGGACAGGGGGTCGCGGCGAGCAGTACTTC. This sequence joins TRBV20-1 and TRBJ2-7; 11 nucleotides match TRBD1. The CDR3 contains 14 residues. With 3 bases clipped from V and 6 bases from J, the junction kept 7 bases outside the gene matches. Germline V gene sequence: CDR1 DFQATT, CDR2 SNEGSKA (reference sequence).

In its sample, this clonotype was seen many times. The chain carries TRBV11-2 and TRBJ2-3; TRBD1 matches at 12 bases. Germline trimming cut 1 base from V and 1 base from J; bases unmatched to any gene: 3. The CDR3 runs to 17 residues. Germline V CDR1 and CDR2: SGHAT, FQNNGV. CDR3: CASSLGGTGGRTDTQYF. The CDR3 nucleotides read TGTGCCAGCAGCTTAGGTGGGACAGGGGGCCGCACAGATACGCAGTATTTT.

This clonotype turned up a few times. V and J are TRBV15 and TRBJ1-4; D gene unclear. This CDR3 has 14 amino acids. Germline V gene data show CDR1 as LNHNV and CDR2 as YYDKDF (reference sequence). V was shortened by 1 base and J by 4 bases, with 7 bases between the two germline ends. CDR3 DNA: TGTGCCACCAGCAGAGGCGAGTATAATGAAAAACTGTTTTTT. Translated, it gives CATSRGEYNEKLFF.

The chain links TRBV19 to TRBJ1-5; 8 positions agree with TRBD1. The length of the CDR3 is 16 residues. Germline V gene sequence: CDR1 LNHDA, CDR2 SQIVND (reference sequence). The V segment lost 7 bases and the J segment 0 bases; nucleotides outside the gene matches: 8. In nucleotides, the CDR3 is TGTGCCAGTACGGGACAGGACGGTTATAGCAATCAGCCCCAGCATTTT. The encoded protein is CASTGQDGYSNQPQHF.

The chain has TRBV6-1 and TRBJ2-2, with D hard to call. V was pared by 5 bases and J by 6 bases, with 10 bases between. CDR3 length equals 13 residues. CDR1 is MNHNS, CDR2 SASEGT, per germline. DNA for the CDR3: TGTGCCAGCAGTTCTCACATTGCCGGGGAGCTGTTTTTT. Protein product: CASSSHIAGELFF.

This clonotype has a count of ten or more. This rearrangement joins TRBV7-8 to TRBJ2-5; tentatively, D is TRBD2 (6 bases). The V gene's germline CDR1 is SGHVS and CDR2 FQNEAQ. Between the trimmed V and J ends, which lost 8 bases and 5 bases, there was a span of 18 bases. The CDR3 contains 14 residues. The CDR3 loop is CASLRAPLAETQYF. CDR3 bases: TGTGCCAGCCTCCGTGCCCCGCTAGCGGAGACCCAGTACTTC.

This clonotype was counted at least ten times. This chain connects TRBV20-1 to TRBJ2-1, with no clear D. With 5 bases removed from V and 9 bases from J, the gap between germline ends came to 14 bases. Germline CDR1 DFQATT, CDR2 SNEGSKA (reference sequence). The CDR3 has 12 residues. In nucleotides, the CDR3 is TGCAGTGCTCGGACGGGCCTGCCTGAGCAGTTCTTC. Protein: CSARTGLPEQFF.

This clonotype was recorded a few times. Sequence at one end of the junction differs from germline and may be a read error. The genes are TRBV4-1 and TRBJ2-5; 9 bases align to TRBD2. Germline V lookup: CDR1 MGHRA, CDR2 YSYEKL. This CDR3 has 16 residues. The CDR3 spells CACSQDAGLARETQYF. CDR3 DNA: TGCGCCTGCAGCCAAGACGCAGGACTAGCGAGGGAGACCCAGTACTTC.

This sequence joins TRBV7-9 and TRBJ2-1; D tentatively reads TRBD1 or TRBD2 (5 bases each). This CDR3 region has 14 residues. Per the germline V gene, CDR1 is SEHNR and CDR2 is FQNEAQ (reference sequence). The V end was cut by 5 bases, the J end by 8 bases, with 16 bases between. CDR3: CASSHGTNQDEQFF. In DNA, the CDR3 is TGTGCCAGCAGCCACGGGACCAACCAGGATGAGCAGTTCTTC.

As concerns this clonotype: A much larger clonotype is one base distant, so this may be a read error. The V and J genes are TRBV28 and TRBJ2-3; TRBD1 is a possible D gene (6 bases). V shed 11 bases and J shed 9 bases, with 21 bases lying between them. Germline CDR1 and CDR2: MDHEN and SYDVKM. This CDR3 is 13 amino acids long. CDR3 DNA: TGTGCCGCCGTGGACAGCCTTGGAGGAACGCAGTATTTT. Protein product: CAAVDSLGGTQYF. Full variable domain (remainder filled in from reference TRBV28 and TRBJ2-3): DVKVTQSSRYLVKRTGEKVFLECVQDMDHENMFWYRQDPGLGLRLIYFSYDVKMKEKGDIPEGYSVSREKKERFSLILESASTNQTSMYLCAAVDSLGGTQYFGPGTRLTVL.